By its share, the clone carrying this TCR beta chain is medium-sized (0.01 to 0.1%). This entry belongs to a study of early T cells in non-severe SARS-CoV-2 infection. On the study more broadly: Alpha and beta chains were unpaired, from unsorted whole-blood bulk RNA.

TCRdb fed the 5' RACE reads into MiXCR, producing one record per CDR3 protein. This table has about 34,000 distinct CDR3 sequences, about 6% appearing once. The CDR3 extends over 13 amino acids. Trimming cost V 6 bases and J 1 base, with 9 bases left between them. Per the germline V gene, CDR1 is MDHEN and CDR2 is SYDVKM. Sequenced: whole blood. The V and J genes are TRBV28 and TRBJ1-1, with unresolved D. This clonotype originated in an adult who was a healthcare worker with PCR-confirmed SARS-CoV-2 infection or an uninfected control (not recorded which). The CDR3 is CASSLTGNTEAFF. The CDR3 DNA follows: TGTGCCAGCAGCTTAACCGGGAACACTGAAGCTTTCTTT. The full variable domain, its missing parts supplied by reference TRBV28 and TRBJ1-1, is DVKVTQSSRYLVKRTGEKVFLECVQDMDHENMFWYRQDPGLGLRLIYFSYDVKMKEKGDIPEGYSVSREKKERFSLILESASTNQTSMYLCASSLTGNTEAFFGQGTRLTVV.